One and the same sample provided the 17 T cell receptor beta chains below, sequenced in a study of a mutant IDH1 vaccine in newly diagnosed glioma. Their antigens remain unidentified. As to time point: week 47, end of study. The study gave 300 ug of mutant IDH1 20-mer peptide per vaccine dose, with topical imiquimod. The assay was immunoSEQ multiplex PCR, and TCRdb's table has in-frame clones only and misses some. The data hold around 84,000 clones, with about 81% observed a single time. The source was PBMCs, collected from a glioma patient whose treatment included an IDH1 peptide vaccine. Source of these receptors: a man in his forties with glioma.

The V call is TRBV6-5, the J call TRBJ1-5, with TRBD1 identical over 8 bases. The germline V gene encodes CDR1 MNHEY and CDR2 SVGAGI. This CDR3 region has 16 residues. Unmatched junction bases numbered 8, after V lost 1 base and J lost 6 bases. The DNA of the CDR3 is TGTGCCAGCAGTTACTTTTATCCAGGGGGCAGTCAGCCCCAGCATTTT. It yields the protein CASSYFYPGGSQPQHF.

V gene TRBV7-9 combines with J gene TRBJ1-2; 12 bases fit TRBD1. The germline V gene encodes CDR1 SEHNR and CDR2 FQNEAQ (reference sequence). With V trimmed by 3 bases and J by 5 bases, 16 bases remained unmatched. This CDR3 is 19 amino acids long. In DNA, the CDR3 is TGTGCCAGCAGCTTCCAAATCCGGGACAGGGGGCAAGCGGAGTATGGCTACACCTTC. Translating it yields CASSFQIRDRGQAEYGYTF.

The chain combines TRBV28 with TRBJ2-5, with 15 bases that match TRBD2. The CDR3 sequence is 20 residues long. Germline CDR1 MDHEN, CDR2 SYDVKM. The ends lost 3 bases at V and 4 bases at J; junction bases unmatched: 15. In DNA, the CDR3 is TGTGCCAGCAGTTTCGGTTGGACTAGCGGGAGGGTGACGCCGGCAGAGACCCAGTACTTC. Translated: CASSFGWTSGRVTPAETQYF.

Notes on this clone: Other nucleotide sequences from this sample produce the same CDR3. The chain couples TRBV9 to TRBJ1-5; D is uncertain. CDR1 is SGDLS and CDR2 is YYNGEE in the germline V gene. V lost 2 bases to trimming and J lost 1 base, with 4 bases between them. This CDR3 has 13 residues. DNA for the CDR3: TGTGCCAGCAGCGTTGGGAGCAATCAGCCCCAGCATTTT. Amino acid sequence: CASSVGSNQPQHF.

J is TRBJ1-2 and V is TRBV7-8; 9 bases align to TRBD1. CDR3 length: 17 residues. Germline lookup yields CDR1 SGHVS and CDR2 FQNEAQ. J was trimmed by 2 bases and V by 5 bases; bases with no gene match: 12. CDR3 amino acids: CASSPGTGRNLNYGYTF. In DNA form, the CDR3 reads TGTGCCAGCAGCCCCGGGACAGGGAGAAATTTGAACTATGGCTACACCTTC. The variable domain in full, completed from reference TRBV7-8 and TRBJ1-2, reads GAGVSQSPRYKVAKRGQDVALRCDPISGHVSLFWYQQALGQGPEFLTYFQNEAQLDKSGLPSDRFFAERPEGSVSTLKIQRTQQEDSAVYLCASSPGTGRNLNYGYTFGSGTRLTVV.

This chain joins TRBV7-2 and TRBJ1-3; tentatively, D is TRBD1 (6 bases). V was shortened by 5 bases and J by 4 bases, with 15 bases between the two germline ends. Germline V gives CDR1 SGHTA, CDR2 FQGNSA. This CDR3 contains 15 residues. The CDR3 coding sequence is TGTGCCAGCAGCCAAACGGGGGCAAGAGGAAACACCATATATTTT. It yields the protein CASSQTGARGNTIYF.

The V and J genes are TRBV5-6 and TRBJ1-2; 7 nucleotides line up with TRBD1. Unmatched junction bases numbered 10, after V lost 4 bases and J lost 4 bases. This CDR3 is 15 amino acids long. Germline CDR1 is SGHDT and CDR2 is YYEEEE. CDR3 sequence reads: CASSTGDRLFYGYTF. The CDR3 nucleotides are TGTGCCAGCAGCACCGGGGACAGACTTTTCTATGGCTACACCTTC.

J is TRBJ2-4 and V is TRBV28; D gene uncertain. The CDR3 length is 11 residues. Germline loops: CDR1 MDHEN, CDR2 SYDVKM. The V end was cut by 7 bases, the J end by 7 bases, with 8 bases between. The CDR3, as DNA: TGTGCCAGCACCGAACGCAACATTCAGTACTTC. It yields the protein CASTERNIQYF.

The V and J genes are TRBV5-1 and TRBJ2-6; D is uncertain. This CDR3 has 15 amino acids. The germline V gene encodes CDR1 SGHRS and CDR2 YFSETQ. V was clipped by 3 bases and J by 3 bases, with 10 bases between them. CDR3 nucleotide sequence: TGCGCCAGCAGCTCGGCACTTGATGGGGCCAACGTCCTGACTTTC. It is translated as CASSSALDGANVLTF.

V usage is TRBV6-5 and J usage is TRBJ1-1; 7 bases are a match to TRBD1. V lost 6 bases, J lost 4 bases, and 8 bases stayed unmatched. CDR3 length equals 14 residues. Germline CDR1 reads MNHEY; CDR2 reads SVGAGI. The DNA of the CDR3 is TGTGCCAGCAGCATCACAGGGGAGGGCACTGAAGCTTTCTTT. Translated, it gives CASSITGEGTEAFF.

The chain uses TRBV10-3 and TRBJ2-1; TRBD2 matches 11 bases. The germline CDR1 and CDR2 sequences are ENHRY and SYGVKD. The CDR3 consists of 15 residues. The V segment lost 3 bases and the J segment 9 bases; nucleotides outside the gene matches: 7. The CDR3, as DNA: TGTGCCATCAGTGAAATAGCGGGGGGGCCCGGTGAGCAGTTCTTC. It specifies CAISEIAGGPGEQFF.

The J gene is TRBJ2-7, the V gene TRBV6-1, with D possibly matching TRBD1 (5 bases). This CDR3 region has 13 residues. Germline V gene data show CDR1 as MNHNS and CDR2 as SASEGT. The ends were cut back, 7 bases at V and 6 bases at J, with 16 bases in the middle. CDR3 amino acids: CASTELGLGEQYF. In DNA, the CDR3 is TGTGCCAGCACGGAGCTGGGGCTCGGCGAGCAGTACTTC.

The chain combines TRBV7-9 with TRBJ1-1; the match to TRBD1 covers 12 bases. Germline V lookup: CDR1 SEHNR, CDR2 FQNEAQ (reference sequence). The CDR3 loop spans 14 amino acids. The V and J ends lost 5 bases and 8 bases, in that order; junction bases with no gene match: 6. CDR3 bases: TGTGCCAGCAGCAACCGGGACAGGGGGCGAGAAGCTTTCTTT. This codes for CASSNRDRGREAFF.

This chain uses TRBV7-2 with TRBJ1-1; TRBD1 is a possible D gene (5 bases). Germline CDR1 reads SGHTA; CDR2 reads FQGNSA. V lost 3 bases to trimming and J lost 4 bases, with 9 bases between them. This CDR3 is 13 amino acids long. CDR3 protein: CASSLGGFTEAFF. As DNA, the CDR3 is TGTGCCAGCAGCTTGGGGGGATTCACTGAAGCTTTCTTT.

This clone was observed once. This chain joins TRBV11-1 and TRBJ1-4, with TRBD1 identical over 8 bases. Germline CDR1 and CDR2: SGHAT and FQDESV (reference sequence). This CDR3 region has 14 residues. The V segment lost 5 bases and the J segment 4 bases; nucleotides outside the gene matches: 3. For the CDR3, the DNA is TGTGCCAGCAGCCCGACAGGGGTTAATGAAAAACTGTTTTTT. This gives the protein CASSPTGVNEKLFF.

This clone has a handful of counts. The CDR3 coding sequence is TGTGCCAGCATCGGAGAAAAACTGTTTTTT. This translates into CASIGEKLFF. This sequence joins TRBV6-1 and TRBJ1-4; D uncertain. CDR1 is MNHNS and CDR2 is SASEGT in the germline V gene. V was shortened by 7 bases and J by 8 bases, with 5 bases between the two germline ends. The CDR3 runs to 10 residues.

CDR3: CASSQALGSLPGEQFF. CDR3 bases: TGCGCCAGCAGCCAAGCGCTAGGTAGTCTTCCGGGTGAGCAGTTCTTC. The rearrangement joins TRBV4-3 to TRBJ2-1; D uncertain. Between the trimmed V and J ends, which lost 1 base and 9 bases, there was a span of 19 bases. Per the germline V gene, CDR1 is LGHNA and CDR2 is YSLEER. The CDR3 totals 16 residues.